This T cell receptor beta chain was recovered during a study of CD8+CD57+ T cells in acquired aplastic anemia. Study in general: CD4+ cells from healthy donors averaged about 10 million reads. The study, taken as a whole, reports: Between patients and controls, over 25 CD8+ CDR3 sequences were found in common. Patients versus controls showed no significant CD8+ Simpson's diversity difference.

This clonotype was seen at least ten times. Antigen specificity is unknown. The CDR3 totals 13 residues. Germline CDR1 WSHSY, CDR2 SAAADI. TCR beta VDJ and CDR3 were profiled, and genomic DNA was the template. TCRdb re-called the reads with MiXCR, one entry per CDR3 protein. The table includes about 160,000 distinct CDR3 sequences, approximately 40% detected once. The chain joins TRBV10-2 to TRBJ2-2; possible D gene TRBD2, 7 bases. This sequence originates from a human donor in good health. Sequencing was done on a sample of sorted CD4+, CD8+, or CD8+CD57+ T cells (not recorded which) from PBMCs. CDR3 in amino acids: CIGGGACTGELFF. The CDR3 bases are TGCATTGGGGGGGGGGCATGCACCGGGGAGCTGTTTTTT.